Listed below are T cell receptor beta chains from one sample, sequenced in a study of OX40 agonist ivuxolimab in advanced cancers. Assay: immunoSEQ multiplex PCR; the TCRdb copy retains only in-frame clones and omits some. The data show over 70,000 clones, with around 85% seen just once and just under 2% held by the top ten. Sequencing used CD4+ or CD8+ T cells sorted from blood, obtained in a trial of the OX40 agonist ivuxolimab. The receptors were gathered from an adult with an advanced solid tumor such as melanoma, head and neck, liver or kidney cancer. Both conserved end residues are part of each CDR3. Fields, in order: clone size, D gene, J gene, CDR3 length, V gene, CDR3 DNA, CDR3 protein. A D gene is named only where the DNA matches it firmly. Clone sizes are given selectively: once, few, many, or a class where the clone is expanded.

>-|-|TRBJ1-2|15|TRBV9
TGTGCCAGCAGCGTAGATGCGGATTCCCGCTATGGCTACACCTTC
CASSVDADSRYGYTF
>-|TRBD2|TRBJ2-3|16|TRBV5-1
TGCGCCAGCAGCACCCCCGGGGGGGACAGCACAGATACGCAGTATTTT
CASSTPGGDSTDTQYF
>-|-|TRBJ1-1|14|TRBV9
TGTGCCAGCAGCGCAGGGCTCCAGAACACTGAAGCTTTCTTT
CASSAGLQNTEAFF
>once|-|TRBJ1-1|15|TRBV2
TGTGCCAGCACATTAGGGGGACTAACGAACACTGAAGCTTTCTTT
CASTLGGLTNTEAFF
>-|-|TRBJ1-2|12|TRBV6-1
TGTGCCAGCAGTGATAGGAACTATGGCTACACCTTC
CASSDRNYGYTF
>few|-|TRBJ2-5|12|TRBV10-3
TGTGCCATCAGTGGGCCCCAGGGGACCCAGTACTTC
CAISGPQGTQYF
>-|TRBD1|TRBJ1-2|15|TRBV7-2
TGTGCCAGCAGCCAGAGGACAGGGCCTTATACGGGCTACACCTTC
CASSQRTGPYTGYTF
>-|TRBD2|TRBJ2-1|17|TRBV11-2
TGTGCCAGCAGCCTTCGGACTAGCGGGGGCCAGTACAATGAGCAGTTCTTC
CASSLRTSGGQYNEQFF
>-|TRBD2|TRBJ2-1|15|TRBV7-7
TGTGCTAGCAGCTCTTTAGCGGGGGCACACAATGAGCAGTTCTTC
CASSSLAGAHNEQFF
>-|-|TRBJ2-2|17|TRBV7-3
TGTGCCAGCAGCTTAATGGGCGGGGGCACGAACACCGGGGAGCTGTTTTTT
CASSLMGGGTNTGELFF
>-|-|TRBJ1-1|15|TRBV2
TGTGCCAGCAGGAAGTTACGGGGTAGTGACACTGAAGCTTTCTTT
CASRKLRGSDTEAFF
>-|-|TRBJ2-7|13|TRBV15
TGTGCCACCAGCAGAGATCTTGTAGGCGAGCAGTACTTC
CATSRDLVGEQYF
>-|-|TRBJ2-5|15|TRBV2
TGTGCCAGCAGTGTTGAGGGGGGGTTCCAAGAGACCCAGTACTTC
CASSVEGGFQETQYF
>-|TRBD2|TRBJ2-3|15|TRBV9
TGTGCCAGCAGCCCTAGCGGGGGGGCTGCAGATACGCAGTATTTT
CASSPSGGAADTQYF
>-|-|TRBJ2-2|15|TRBV7-9
TGTGCCAGCAGCTTGGAGGGGCCCGACACCGGGGAGCTGTTTTTT
CASSLEGPDTGELFF
>once|-|TRBJ1-2|12|TRBV29-1
TGCAGCGTGACGGACAGCTTCTATGGCTACACCTTC
CSVTDSFYGYTF
>-|-|TRBJ1-2|15|TRBV5-1
TGCGCCAGCAGCTCCCTCGTGGTAGCTAACTATGGCTACACCTTC
CASSSLVVANYGYTF
>-|TRBD2|TRBJ2-3|16|TRBV6-6
TGTGCCAGCAGGGGACTAGCGGGGGGGAGCACAGATACGCAGTATTTT
CASRGLAGGSTDTQYF
>once|-|TRBJ2-1|15|TRBV6-1
TGTGCCAGCAGTGAAGGGGGGGCGATTAGAAATGAGCAGTTCTTC
CASSEGGAIRNEQFF
>-|-|TRBJ2-7|14|TRBV5-1
TGCGCCAGCAGCTTCCAGGGGCCAACCGAGGGACAGTACTTC
CASSFQGPTEGQYF
>-|-|TRBJ1-4|14|TRBV19
TGTGCCAGTAGTCCTTTTCTAAATGAGGAAAAACTGTTTTTT
CASSPFLNEEKLFF
>-|-|TRBJ2-5|17|TRBV5-3
TGTGCCAGAAGCTTGGCCGATATGGCCAGCGGGCAAGAGACCCAGTACTTC
CARSLADMASGQETQYF
>once|-|TRBJ1-1|13|TRBV5-1
TGCGCCAGCAGTGGGGGTATTGACACTGAAGCTTTCTTT
CASSGGIDTEAFF
>-|-|TRBJ2-3|12|TRBV5-6
TGTGCCAGCGCCCTCAACACAGATACGCAGTATTTT
CASALNTDTQYF
>-|TRBD1|TRBJ2-3|15|TRBV18
TGTGCCAGCTCCCCTGGACAGGGGGCCCAAGATACGCAGTATTTT
CASSPGQGAQDTQYF